This T cell receptor (beta chain) was captured in a study of T cell changes during pregnancy in multiple sclerosis. Measured with immunoSEQ multiplex PCR; TCRdb has only the in-frame clones, and not every one. The sample has tens of thousands of clones, roughly nine tenths seen once. Germline loops: CDR1 MDHEN, CDR2 SYDVKM. V was clipped by 2 bases and J by 5 bases, with 12 bases between them. This CDR3 spans 14 amino acids. The sample was peripheral blood, taken in the third trimester of pregnancy. This receptor was obtained from a female donor with multiple sclerosis, enrolled in a pregnancy study. This chain uses TRBV28 with TRBJ1-2; weak D call: TRBD1 (6 bases). The CDR3 DNA follows: TGTGCCAGCAGTTTAGGACAGAGCCCATATGGCTACACCTTC. Amino acid sequence: CASSLGQSPYGYTF.